This TCR beta chain was found in a study of T cells in women clearing cervical HPV infection. Study-level information: Cases were women with histologically confirmed HPV16-related CIN3 or worse, including a couple of invasive cancers. Blood came at first lesion visit for cases, post-clearance for controls. Study observations and caveats: Unknown T-cell numbers per sample may underlie the richness differences.

The germline gives CDR1 MRHNA, CDR2 SNTAGT. The CDR3 has 16 residues. V lost 8 bases and J lost 1; bases outside the gene matches: 12. Average input was approximately 1.3 ug genomic DNA for immunoSEQ TCR beta CDR3 amplification. Only in-frame clones appear in the TCRdb table, and some are missing; sequencing was by immunoSEQ multiplex PCR. The table counts roughly 40,000 clones; more than 1% lies in the top ten. Comment on this clone: Its matching antigen is unknown. The CDR3 goes on 3 residues after the read ends, and that part is filled in from the germline J gene.

Sequencing was carried out using blood buffy coat. The clonotype originates from a woman aged 18-69 years with a cervical HPV16 infection that either progressed to CIN3+ or cleared (not recorded which). The V call is TRBV6-4, the J call TRBJ2-5; 8 positions agree with TRBD2. CDR3 in amino acids: CASPLCAGGLQETQYF. The covered CDR3 bases are TGTGCCAGCCCCCTATGCGCGGGGGGTCTCCAAGAGACC.